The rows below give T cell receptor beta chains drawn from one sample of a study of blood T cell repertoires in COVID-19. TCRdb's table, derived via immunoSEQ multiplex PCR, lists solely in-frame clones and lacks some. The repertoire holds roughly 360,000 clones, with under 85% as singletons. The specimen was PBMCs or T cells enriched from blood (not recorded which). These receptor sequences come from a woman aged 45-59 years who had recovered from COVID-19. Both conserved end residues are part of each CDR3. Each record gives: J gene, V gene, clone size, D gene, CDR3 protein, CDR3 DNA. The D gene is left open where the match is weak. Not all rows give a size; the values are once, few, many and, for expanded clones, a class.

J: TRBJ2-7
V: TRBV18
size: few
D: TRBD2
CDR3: CASSDLLGLAGTLGYEQYF
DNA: TGTGCCAGCTCAGACCTACTCGGACTAGCGGGAACCCTCGGCTACGAGCAGTACTTC

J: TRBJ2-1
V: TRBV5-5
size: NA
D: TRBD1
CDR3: CASRRTGGSYNEQFF
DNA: TGTGCCAGCAGACGGACAGGGGGCTCCTACAATGAGCAGTTCTTC

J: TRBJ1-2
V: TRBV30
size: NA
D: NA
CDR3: CAWRGEGGYTF
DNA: TGTGCCTGGAGAGGTGAGGGTGGCTACACCTTC

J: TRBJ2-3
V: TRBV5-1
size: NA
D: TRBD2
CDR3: CASSLDPSGGAADTQYF
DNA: TGCGCCAGCAGCTTGGATCCTAGCGGGGGGGCCGCAGATACGCAGTATTTT

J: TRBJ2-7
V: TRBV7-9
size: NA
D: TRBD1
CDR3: CASSPADRALYEQYF
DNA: TGTGCCAGCAGTCCGGCCGACAGGGCCCTATACGAGCAGTACTTC

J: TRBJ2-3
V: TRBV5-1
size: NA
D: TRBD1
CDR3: CASSLGTGVLDTQYF
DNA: TGCGCCAGCAGCCTCGGGACAGGGGTATTGGATACGCAGTATTTT

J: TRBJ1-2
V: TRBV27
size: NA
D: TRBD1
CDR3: CASSFIRTGTTYGYTF
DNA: TGTGCCAGCAGTTTCATAAGGACAGGGACTACCTATGGCTACACCTTC

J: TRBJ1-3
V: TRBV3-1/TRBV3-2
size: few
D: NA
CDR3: CASSQDRSVLSSGNTIYF
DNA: TGTGCCAGCAGCCAAGATCGGTCCGTCCTTAGCTCTGGAAACACCATATATTTT

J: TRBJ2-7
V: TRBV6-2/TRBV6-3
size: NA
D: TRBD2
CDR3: CASSRLAGASYEQYF
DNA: TGTGCCAGCAGTAGACTAGCGGGTGCCTCCTACGAGCAGTACTTC

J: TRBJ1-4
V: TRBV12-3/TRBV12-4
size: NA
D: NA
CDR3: CASSLYANEKLFF
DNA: TGTGCCAGCAGTTTGTATGCGAATGAAAAACTGTTTTTT

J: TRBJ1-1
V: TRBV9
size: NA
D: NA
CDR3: CASSVGPLKNTEAFF
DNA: TGTGCCAGCAGCGTAGGGCCTCTGAAGAACACTGAAGCTTTCTTT

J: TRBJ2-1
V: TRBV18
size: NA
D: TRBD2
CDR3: CASSPTSGSGNEQFF
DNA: TGTGCCAGCTCACCCACTAGCGGGAGTGGCAATGAGCAGTTCTTC

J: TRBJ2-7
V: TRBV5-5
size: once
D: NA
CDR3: CASSETGQGSYEQYF
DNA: TGTGCCAGCAGCGAGACAGGTCAGGGGTCGTACGAGCAGTACTTC

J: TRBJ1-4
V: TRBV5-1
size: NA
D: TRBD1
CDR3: CASTPTGTANEKLFF
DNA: TGCGCCAGCACCCCAACCGGGACAGCTAATGAAAAACTGTTTTTT

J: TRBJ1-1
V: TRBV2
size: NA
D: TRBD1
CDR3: CASSPGTGGEAFF
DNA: TGTGCCAGCAGCCCAGGGACAGGGGGAGAAGCTTTCTTT

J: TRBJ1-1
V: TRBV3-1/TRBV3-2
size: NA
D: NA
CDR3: CASSQDWAEAFF
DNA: TGTGCCAGCAGCCAAGATTGGGCCGAAGCTTTCTTT

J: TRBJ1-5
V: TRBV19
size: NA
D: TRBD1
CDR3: CASRSAGQGAFQPQHF
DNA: TGTGCCAGCAGAAGTGCGGGACAGGGGGCTTTTCAGCCCCAGCATTTT

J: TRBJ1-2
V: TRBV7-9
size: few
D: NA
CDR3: CASSLPQVLYGYTF
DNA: TGTGCCAGCAGCTTACCCCAGGTCCTGTATGGCTACACCTTC